A single sample gave rise to the 26 T cell receptor beta chains below, sequenced in a study of T cells after yellow fever vaccination. Using its own MiXCR run on the 5' RACE reads, TCRdb lists one record per CDR3 protein. The table includes just under 600,000 distinct CDR3 sequences, approximately 15% detected once. The material sequenced was PBMCs, taken on the day of the yellow fever booster vaccination. These receptors all come from a man aged 25-45 years who received the YFV17D yellow fever vaccine.

This sequence joins TRBV6-5 and TRBJ2-7; 9 bases agree with TRBD1. This CDR3 contains 16 residues. Germline CDR1 is MNHEY and CDR2 is SVGAGI. J gave up 2 bases and V 6 bases, and 11 bases lay outside the gene matches. CDR3 region: CASSYLTGGTPYEQYF. Written as DNA, the CDR3 is TGTGCCAGCAGCTATTTAACAGGGGGCACCCCCTACGAGCAGTACTTC.

This clonotype was observed a handful of times. This chain joins TRBV30 and TRBJ1-2; the D is unclear. V lost 3 bases, J lost 2 bases, and 10 bases lay in between. This CDR3 region has 13 residues. Germline V gene lookup returns CDR1 GTSNPN and CDR2 SVGIG (reference sequence). This chain's CDR3 is CAWSWGPNYGYTF. The CDR3 region has the DNA TGTGCCTGGAGCTGGGGTCCCAACTATGGCTACACCTTC.

In regard to this clonotype: A junction end diverges from the germline sequence, so it may reflect a read error. The J gene is TRBJ2-1, the V gene TRBV7-2; the match to TRBD1 covers 7 bases. CDR1 SGHTA and CDR2 FQGNSA come from the germline V gene. The CDR3 has 14 amino acids. DNA of the CDR3: TGTTCCAGCAGCTTAACAGGGGACTACAATGAGCAGTTCTTC. It is translated as CSSSLTGDYNEQFF.

The gene calls are TRBV7-6 and TRBJ2-2; 15 bases are a match to TRBD2. Germline CDR1 SGHVS, CDR2 FNYEAQ. The CDR3 is made up of 20 amino acids. The V segment lost 5 bases and the J segment 4 bases; nucleotides outside the gene matches: 14. In DNA, the CDR3 is TGTGCCAGCAGCCCTCTTAGGACTAGCGGGAGGGGAAGAGGCACCGGGGAGCTGTTTTTT. Translating it yields CASSPLRTSGRGRGTGELFF.

This clonotype was recorded a few times. The rearrangement uses TRBV5-1 and TRBJ2-5; no definite D call. Trimming stripped 0 bases from V and 5 bases from J, with 11 bases between. Germline V gene sequence: CDR1 SGHRS, CDR2 YFSETQ. This CDR3 comprises 14 residues. CDR3: CASSLGRESETQYF. In DNA, the CDR3 is TGCGCCAGCAGCTTGGGGCGCGAGTCGGAGACCCAGTACTTC.

This sequence joins TRBV6-2 or TRBV6-3 and TRBJ2-1; 7 bases are shared with TRBD2. The CDR3 consists of 15 residues. Germline trimming cut 3 bases from V and 5 bases from J; bases unmatched to any gene: 7. Looked up from germline, CDR1 is MNHEY and CDR2 is SVGEGT. CDR3 amino acids: CASSYTAGVHNEQFF. The CDR3 nucleotides read TGTGCCAGCAGTTATACGGCGGGAGTCCACAATGAGCAGTTCTTC.

In this sample, this clonotype turned up many times. The rearrangement joins TRBV18 to TRBJ2-2, with no clear D. V was clipped by 6 bases and J by 5 bases, with 7 bases between them. This CDR3 contains 12 residues. Germline V gene data show CDR1 as KGHSH and CDR2 as LQKENI. The CDR3 region has the DNA TGTGCCAGCTCCGAAGCGACCGGGGAGCTGTTTTTT. Protein product: CASSEATGELFF.

V usage is TRBV20-1 and J usage is TRBJ2-7; TRBD2 agrees at 8 bases. Germline V gives CDR1 DFQATT, CDR2 SNEGSKA (reference sequence). V shed 0 bases, J shed 2 bases, and the junction held 6 bases outside the gene matches. This CDR3 contains 15 residues. CDR3 coding DNA: TGCAGTGCTAGAGACCCTAGCGGGTCCCCCTACGAGCAGTACTTC. This codes for CSARDPSGSPYEQYF.

This clonotype has just a few counts. V usage is TRBV15 and J usage is TRBJ2-7; 9 bases are a match to TRBD1. Per germline, CDR1 LNHNV and CDR2 YYDKDF (reference sequence). V was clipped by 5 bases and J by 4 bases; unmatched bases: 6. The CDR3 totals 14 residues. This CDR3 is CATSPGTGRYEQYF. The CDR3, as DNA: TGTGCCACCAGCCCAGGGACAGGGAGGTACGAGCAGTACTTC.

V and J are TRBV5-6 and TRBJ2-3; possible D gene TRBD2, 6 bases. The germline gives CDR1 SGHDT, CDR2 YYEEEE. Between the trimmed V and J ends, which lost 2 bases and 2 bases, there was a span of 12 bases. The CDR3 sequence is 15 residues long. The CDR3 loop reads CASSFRRTNTDTQYF. The CDR3 DNA is TGTGCCAGCAGCTTTCGGAGGACTAACACAGATACGCAGTATTTT.

The table lists this clonotype with a few counts. V and J are TRBV28 and TRBJ2-1; D might be TRBD1 or TRBD2, each matching 5 bases. CDR3 length: 15 residues. Germline CDR1 MDHEN, CDR2 SYDVKM. The germline V and J ends were trimmed by 3 bases and 7 bases, with 16 bases remaining between them. CDR3 sequence reads: CASSLGENMRNEQFF. For the CDR3, the DNA is TGTGCCAGCAGTTTGGGGGAGAACATGAGGAATGAGCAGTTCTTC.

This sequence joins TRBV3-1 and TRBJ1-6, with D possibly matching TRBD1 (5 bases). This CDR3 has 15 amino acids. Trimming cost V 7 bases and J 10 bases, with 20 bases left between them. CDR1 is LGHDT and CDR2 is YNNKEL in the germline V gene (reference sequence). The CDR3 here is CASTVASGGTSPLHF. The CDR3 DNA reads as TGTGCCAGCACCGTGGCTTCCGGGGGGACCTCACCCCTCCACTTT. The complete variable domain, with remaining parts taken from reference TRBV3-1 and TRBJ1-6, reads DTAVSQTPKYLVTQMGNDKSIKCEQNLGHDTMYWYKQDSKKFLKIMFSYNNKELIINETVPNRFSPKSPDKAHLNLHINSLELGDSAVYFCASTVASGGTSPLHFGNGTRLTVT.

V usage is TRBV5-1 and J usage is TRBJ2-5; D is uncertain. Trimming removed 4 bases at V and 1 base at J, with 20 bases between. CDR3 length: 17 residues. The V gene's germline CDR1 is SGHRS and CDR2 YFSETQ. The CDR3 loop is CASSKAPVVTGQETQYF. The CDR3 DNA is TGCGCCAGCAGCAAAGCCCCCGTCGTCACCGGCCAAGAGACCCAGTACTTC.

The chain couples TRBV5-6 to TRBJ1-3; D unclear. The ends were cut back, 1 base at V and 0 bases at J, with 11 bases in the middle. Germline V gives CDR1 SGHDT, CDR2 YYEEEE. The CDR3 is 16 residues long. For the CDR3, the DNA is TGTGCCAGCAGCTTGCTCGGCGACCGCTCTGGAAACACCATATATTTT. Translated: CASSLLGDRSGNTIYF.

This clonotype was counted between two and nine times. V gene TRBV4-2 combines with J gene TRBJ2-5; D gene unclear. V was pared by 0 bases and J by 1 base, with 9 bases between. Germline V CDR1 and CDR2: LGHNA, YNFKEQ. The CDR3 covers 15 residues. Written as DNA, the CDR3 is TGTGCCAGCAGCCAAGATTTAGGGTCCCAAGAGACCCAGTACTTC. As protein: CASSQDLGSQETQYF.

The gene calls are TRBV4-3 and TRBJ2-1, with TRBD2 identical over 13 bases. Per germline, CDR1 LGHNA and CDR2 YSLEER. This CDR3 spans 20 amino acids. Losses at the gene ends were 0 bases for V and 1 base for J; bases not matched to a gene: 9. This CDR3 reads CASSQDWTSGSSRSYNEQFF. The CDR3 nucleotides read TGCGCCAGCAGCCAAGATTGGACTAGCGGGAGTAGTCGGTCCTACAATGAGCAGTTCTTC.

This clonotype occurred a few times. V is TRBV27 and J is TRBJ1-6; tentatively, D is TRBD1 (5 bases). Germline assignment: CDR1 MNHEY and CDR2 SMNVEV (reference sequence). This CDR3 contains 17 residues. Deletions cut 7 bases from V and 1 base from J, with 17 bases between. The CDR3 DNA sequence: TGTGCCAGCACCACATCCGTCGGGGGTTCCTATAATTCACCCCTCCACTTT. It translates to CASTTSVGGSYNSPLHF.

This clonotype has just a few counts. This chain joins TRBV11-1 and TRBJ2-5; no clear D gene. The ends were cut back, 4 bases at V and 1 base at J, with 16 bases in the middle. The CDR3 consists of 16 residues. Germline loops: CDR1 SGHAT, CDR2 FQDESV (reference sequence). The DNA of the CDR3 is TGTGCCAGCAGCTCTGCCGCCGAGGACGGCCAAGAGACCCAGTACTTC. Encoded protein: CASSSAAEDGQETQYF.

The chain uses TRBV7-9 and TRBJ2-7, with TRBD2 matching 10 bases. The V gene's germline CDR1 is SEHNR and CDR2 FQNEAQ (reference sequence). V shed 8 bases and J 4 bases; nucleotides not matched to a gene: 5. CDR3 length equals 13 residues. The CDR3 sequence is CASVISGRYEQYF. DNA for the CDR3: TGTGCCAGCGTGATTAGCGGGAGGTACGAGCAGTACTTC.

To note about this clonotype: The junction departs from germline at one end; a sequencing error may be responsible. This chain connects TRBV18 to TRBJ2-1; 8 bases fit TRBD1. The CDR3 is 13 residues long. Looked up from germline, CDR1 is KGHSH and CDR2 is LQKENI. CDR3 loop: CAGSPDRGSTWFF. CDR3 coding DNA: TGTGCCGGCTCGCCCGACAGGGGTTCCACCTGGTTCTTC.

The chain couples TRBV28 to TRBJ2-1; D is possibly TRBD1 (6 bases). Germline V CDR1 and CDR2: MDHEN, SYDVKM. The CDR3 is 12 residues long. The V gene lost 6 bases and the J gene lost 6 bases, with 9 bases spanning the gap. This CDR3 reads CASRKDSNEQFF. CDR3 DNA: TGTGCCAGCAGAAAGGACAGCAATGAGCAGTTCTTC.

This clonotype has more than one count but fewer than ten. The V and J genes are TRBV7-3 and TRBJ2-6, with TRBD2 as a possible D gene (6 bases). Germline CDR1 and CDR2: SGHTA and FQGTGA. The V end was cut by 5 bases, the J end by 0 bases, with 14 bases between. CDR3 length: 17 residues. The CDR3 bases are TGTGCCAGCAGCCCGGGACTCTTCGGCTCTGGGGCCAACGTCCTGACTTTC. Its translation: CASSPGLFGSGANVLTF. The full variable domain, rest sourced from reference TRBV7-3 and TRBJ2-6, is GAGVSQTPSNKVTEKGKYVELRCDPISGHTALYWYRQSLGQGPEFLIYFQGTGAADDSGLPNDRFFAVRPEGSVSTLKIQRTERGDSAVYLCASSPGLFGSGANVLTFGAGSRLTVL.

The rearrangement joins TRBV20-1 to TRBJ1-1; D gene ambiguous. Germline V gives CDR1 DFQATT, CDR2 SNEGSKA (reference sequence). The V end lost 5 bases, the J end lost 5 bases, and 9 bases lay between the germline ends. The CDR3 has 11 residues. For the CDR3, the DNA is TGCAGTGCTGGCATGTGGACTGAAGCTTTCTTT. This encodes CSAGMWTEAFF.

There are many counts of this clonotype. The genes are TRBV20-1 and TRBJ2-5, with unresolved D. CDR1 is DFQATT, CDR2 SNEGSKA, per germline (reference sequence). The CDR3 contains 12 residues. V lost 0 bases and J 5 bases, leaving 7 bases between the germline ends. The CDR3 nucleotides read TGCAGTGCTAGAGATTTGTTGGAGACCCAGTACTTC. Translating it yields CSARDLLETQYF.

This sequence joins TRBV29-1 and TRBJ2-3; D perhaps matches TRBD2 (6 bases). V was pared by 7 bases and J by 2 bases, with 13 bases between. CDR3 length: 13 amino acids. The germline V gene encodes CDR1 SQVTM and CDR2 ANQGSEA. The CDR3 region is CSADPGATDTQYF. CDR3 nucleotide sequence: TGCAGCGCTGATCCGGGAGCCACAGATACGCAGTATTTT.

There are a few counts of this clonotype. A much larger clone differs from this one at a single base, so this may be a read error. V and J are TRBV20-1 and TRBJ2-3; 9 bases fit TRBD1. This CDR3 has 16 amino acids. CDR1 is DFQATT and CDR2 is SNEGSKA in the germline V gene (reference sequence). The CDR3 protein is CCARGVYRGRTDTQYF. The DNA of the CDR3 is TGCTGTGCTAGAGGAGTGTACAGGGGGCGCACAGATACGCAGTATTTT.